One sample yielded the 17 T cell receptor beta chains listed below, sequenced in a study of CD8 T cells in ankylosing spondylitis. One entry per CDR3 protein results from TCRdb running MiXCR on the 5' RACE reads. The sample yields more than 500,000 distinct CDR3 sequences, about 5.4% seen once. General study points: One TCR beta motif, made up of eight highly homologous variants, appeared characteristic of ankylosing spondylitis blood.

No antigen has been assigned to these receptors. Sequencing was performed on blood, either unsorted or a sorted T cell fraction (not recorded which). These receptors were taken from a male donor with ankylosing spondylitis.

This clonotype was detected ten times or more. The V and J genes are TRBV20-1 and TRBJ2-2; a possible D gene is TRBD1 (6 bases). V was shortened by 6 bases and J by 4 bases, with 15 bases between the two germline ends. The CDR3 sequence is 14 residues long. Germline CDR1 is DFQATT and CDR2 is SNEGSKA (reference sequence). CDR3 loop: CSARRPGATGELFF. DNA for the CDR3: TGCAGTGCAAGAAGGCCAGGGGCCACCGGGGAGCTGTTTTTT.

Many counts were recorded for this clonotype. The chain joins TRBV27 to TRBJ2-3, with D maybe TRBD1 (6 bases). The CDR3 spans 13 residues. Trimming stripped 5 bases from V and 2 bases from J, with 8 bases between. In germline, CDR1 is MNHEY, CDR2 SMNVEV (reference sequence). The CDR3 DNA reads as TGTGCCAGCAGTACAGGGTTCACAGATACGCAGTATTTT. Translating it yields CASSTGFTDTQYF.

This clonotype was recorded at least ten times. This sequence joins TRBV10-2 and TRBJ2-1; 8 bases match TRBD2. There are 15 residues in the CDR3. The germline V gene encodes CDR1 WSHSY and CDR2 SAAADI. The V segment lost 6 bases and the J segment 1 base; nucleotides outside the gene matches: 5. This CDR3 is CASRGGRQSYNEQFF. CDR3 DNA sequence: TGCGCCAGCAGAGGCGGGAGGCAATCCTACAATGAGCAGTTCTTC.

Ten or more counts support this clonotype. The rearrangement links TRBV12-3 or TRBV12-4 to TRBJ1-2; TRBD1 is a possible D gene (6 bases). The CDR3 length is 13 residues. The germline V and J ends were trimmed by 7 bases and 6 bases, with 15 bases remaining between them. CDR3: CASTPDSRDGYTF. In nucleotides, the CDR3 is TGTGCCAGCACCCCGGACAGTCGGGATGGCTACACCTTC.

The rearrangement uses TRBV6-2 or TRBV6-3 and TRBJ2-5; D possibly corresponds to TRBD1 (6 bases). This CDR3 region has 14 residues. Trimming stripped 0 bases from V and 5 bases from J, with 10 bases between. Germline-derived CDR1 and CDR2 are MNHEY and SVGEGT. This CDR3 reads CASSYSTGGETQYF. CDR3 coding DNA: TGTGCCAGCAGTTACTCGACAGGTGGCGAGACCCAGTACTTC.

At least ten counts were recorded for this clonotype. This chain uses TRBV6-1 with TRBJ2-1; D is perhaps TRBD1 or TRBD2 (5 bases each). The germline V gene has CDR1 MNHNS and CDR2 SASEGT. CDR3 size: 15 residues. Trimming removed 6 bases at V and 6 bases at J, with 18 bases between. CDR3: CASSPWGMGGNEQFF. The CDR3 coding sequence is TGTGCCAGCAGCCCCTGGGGGATGGGTGGCAATGAGCAGTTCTTC.

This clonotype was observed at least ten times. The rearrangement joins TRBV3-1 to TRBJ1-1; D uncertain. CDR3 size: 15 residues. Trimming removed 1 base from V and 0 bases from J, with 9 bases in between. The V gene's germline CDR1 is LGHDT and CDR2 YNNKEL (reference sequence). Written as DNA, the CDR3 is TGTGCCAGCAGCCAAGCGGGCCACGTGAACACTGAAGCTTTCTTT. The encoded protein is CASSQAGHVNTEAFF.

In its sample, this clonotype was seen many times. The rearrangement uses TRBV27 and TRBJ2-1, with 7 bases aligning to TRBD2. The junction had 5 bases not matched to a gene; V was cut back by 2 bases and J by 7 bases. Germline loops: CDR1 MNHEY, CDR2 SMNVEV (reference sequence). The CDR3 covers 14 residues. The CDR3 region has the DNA TGTGCCAGCAGTTTAAGCGGGACGGGTAATGAGCAGTTCTTC. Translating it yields CASSLSGTGNEQFF.

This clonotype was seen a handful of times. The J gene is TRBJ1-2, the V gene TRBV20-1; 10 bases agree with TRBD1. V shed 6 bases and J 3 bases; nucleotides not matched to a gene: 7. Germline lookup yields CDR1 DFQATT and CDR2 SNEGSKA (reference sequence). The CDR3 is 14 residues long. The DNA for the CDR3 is TGCAGTGCCTTCCGGGGACAGGGGTACTATGGCTACACCTTC. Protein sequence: CSAFRGQGYYGYTF.

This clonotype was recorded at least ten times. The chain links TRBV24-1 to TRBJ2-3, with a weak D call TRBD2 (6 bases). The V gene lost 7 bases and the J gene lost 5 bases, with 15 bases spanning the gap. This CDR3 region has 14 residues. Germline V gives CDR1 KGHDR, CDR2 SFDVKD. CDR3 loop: CATSLTSRGDTQYF. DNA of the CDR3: TGTGCCACCAGCCTTACTAGCCGGGGAGATACGCAGTATTTT.

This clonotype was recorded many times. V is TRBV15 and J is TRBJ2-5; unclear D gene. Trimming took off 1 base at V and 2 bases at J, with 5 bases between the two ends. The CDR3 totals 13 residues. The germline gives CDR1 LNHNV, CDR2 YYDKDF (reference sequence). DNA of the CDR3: TGTGCCACCAGCAGAGCCAAACAAGAGACCCAGTACTTC. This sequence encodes CATSRAKQETQYF.

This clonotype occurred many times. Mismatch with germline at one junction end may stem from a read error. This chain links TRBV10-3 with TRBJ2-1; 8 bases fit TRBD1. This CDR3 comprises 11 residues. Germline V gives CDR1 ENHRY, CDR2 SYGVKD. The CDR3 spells CAISDTGGRVF. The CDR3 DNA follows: TGTGCCATCAGTGACACAGGGGGAAGGGTCTTC.

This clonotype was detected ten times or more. The CDR3 reads CSAGTVLGSNTGELFF. The CDR3 nucleotides are TGCAGCGCCGGGACAGTATTAGGTTCGAACACCGGGGAGCTGTTTTTT. V usage is TRBV29-1 and J usage is TRBJ2-2; 7 nucleotides line up with TRBD1. The germline V gene encodes CDR1 SQVTM and CDR2 ANQGSEA. This CDR3 is 16 amino acids long. Germline trimming cut 7 bases from V and 0 bases from J; bases unmatched to any gene: 11.

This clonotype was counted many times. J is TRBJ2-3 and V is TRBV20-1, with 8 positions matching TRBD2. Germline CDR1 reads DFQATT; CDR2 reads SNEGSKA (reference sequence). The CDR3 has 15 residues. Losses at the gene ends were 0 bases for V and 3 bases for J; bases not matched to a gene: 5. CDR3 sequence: CSARDGLAGTDTQYF. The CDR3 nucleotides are TGCAGTGCTAGAGACGGACTAGCTGGGACAGATACGCAGTATTTT.

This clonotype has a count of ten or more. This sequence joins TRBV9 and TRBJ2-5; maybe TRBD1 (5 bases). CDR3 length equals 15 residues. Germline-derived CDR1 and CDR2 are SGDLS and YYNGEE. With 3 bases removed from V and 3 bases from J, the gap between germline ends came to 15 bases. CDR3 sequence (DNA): TGTGCCAGCAGCGCGAGACGACAGTCCGAAGAGACCCAGTACTTC. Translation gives CASSARRQSEETQYF.

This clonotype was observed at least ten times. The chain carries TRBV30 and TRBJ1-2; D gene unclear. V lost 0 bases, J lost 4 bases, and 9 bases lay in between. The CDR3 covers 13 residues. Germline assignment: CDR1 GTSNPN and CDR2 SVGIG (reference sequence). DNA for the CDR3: TGTGCCTGGAGTGTACAAAGGGTCTATGGCTACACCTTC. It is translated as CAWSVQRVYGYTF.

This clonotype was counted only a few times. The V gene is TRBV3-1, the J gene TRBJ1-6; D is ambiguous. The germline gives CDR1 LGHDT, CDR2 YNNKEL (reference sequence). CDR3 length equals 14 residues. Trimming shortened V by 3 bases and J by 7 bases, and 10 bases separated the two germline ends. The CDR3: CASSQKWGNSPLHF. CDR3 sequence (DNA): TGTGCCAGCAGCCAGAAGTGGGGAAATTCACCCCTCCACTTT.